This TCR beta chain is drawn from a study of OX40 agonist ivuxolimab in advanced cancers. As for the study in general: Patients in the trial were receiving intravenous ivuxolimab every 2 weeks, at doses of 0.01 to 10 mg/kg.

Assay: immunoSEQ multiplex PCR; the TCRdb copy retains only in-frame clones and omits some. Among more than 55,000 clones listed, 70% to 80% were seen once. The starting material was CD4+ or CD8+ T cells sorted from blood, obtained in a trial of the OX40 agonist ivuxolimab. The TCR comes from an adult with an advanced solid tumor such as melanoma, head and neck, liver or kidney cancer.

The CDR3 DNA reads as TGTGCCAGCAGCTTAGAGCGTGGGAGGGGGCGGTGGGAGACCCAGTACTTC. Its protein is CASSLERGRGRWETQYF. The chain uses TRBV11-2 and TRBJ2-5; the D call may be TRBD1 or TRBD2 (7 bases each). This CDR3 is 17 amino acids long. CDR1 and CDR2 (germline): SGHAT, FQNNGV. Trimming removed 0 bases from V and 5 bases from J, with 19 bases in between.